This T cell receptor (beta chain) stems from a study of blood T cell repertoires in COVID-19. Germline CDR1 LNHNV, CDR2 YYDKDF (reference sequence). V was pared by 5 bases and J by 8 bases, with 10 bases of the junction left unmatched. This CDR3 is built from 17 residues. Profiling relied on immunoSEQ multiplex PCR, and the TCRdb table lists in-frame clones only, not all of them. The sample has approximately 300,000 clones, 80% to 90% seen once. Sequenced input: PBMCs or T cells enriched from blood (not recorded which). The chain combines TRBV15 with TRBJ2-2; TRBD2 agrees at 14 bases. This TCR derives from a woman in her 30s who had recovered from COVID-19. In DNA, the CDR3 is TGTGCCACCAGCGGAAGGACTAGCGGGAGGTCCTCAGGGGAGCTGTTTTTT. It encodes CATSGRTSGRSSGELFF.